This T cell receptor beta chain was identified during a study of T cell responses to AZD1222 COVID-19 vaccine. At the level of the study: Analysis merged second doses at about 4 or about 12 weeks.

Germline lookup yields CDR1 SEHNR and CDR2 FQNEAQ (reference sequence). The V and J ends lost 3 bases and 5 bases, in that order; junction bases with no gene match: 8. The CDR3 spans 15 residues. Of note for this clone: Its antigen remains unknown.

The method was immunoSEQ multiplex PCR; TCRdb's version includes in-frame clones alone and lacks a portion of them. The sample shows 130,000 or so clones, more than 80% of them seen only once. Regarding the study as a whole: Compared with day 0, the breadth and depth of the Spike-specific TCR repertoire rose significantly after two doses of AZD1222. Repertoire sampling happened only post peak T cell response. White British ancestry dominated among donors, who included more females, and clonal diversity was possibly underestimated.

The source was peripheral blood, collected on day 0 of AZD1222 vaccination. The chain uses TRBV7-9 and TRBJ2-5, with 8 bases matching TRBD2. This receptor was obtained from an adult in good health. The CDR3 reads CASSFLAGVGETQYF. The CDR3 nucleotides read TGTGCCAGCAGCTTCCTAGCGGGTGTGGGGGAGACCCAGTACTTC.